This T cell receptor beta chain originates from a study of cytomegalovirus exposure and HLA in healthy donors. Whole-study results and caveats: Presence/absence analyses assumed roughly uniform sequencing depth across donors.

Use of 60 Vbeta and 13 Jbeta primers characterized the PCR. Profiled with immunoSEQ multiplex PCR; TCRdb holds only in-frame clones, not every one. This sample carries roughly 100,000 clones, about 80% of them seen once, and the ten largest clones take 2.1%. Regarding donors, all were healthy bone marrow donors. Details on this clone: Antigen specificity is unknown.

The V gene end was trimmed by 5 bases and the J gene end by 2 bases; junction bases not matched to a gene: 3. The CDR3 has 13 residues. The V gene's germline CDR1 is MNHEY and CDR2 SMNVEV (reference sequence). The TCR originated in a man aged 30-40 years in good health and CMV-seronegative. Sequencing input: PBMCs. The V and J genes are TRBV27 and TRBJ2-7, with 7 nucleotides matching TRBD1. DNA for the CDR3: TGTGCCAGCAGTCCCGGACAGGCCTACGAGCAGTACTTC. The encoded protein is CASSPGQAYEQYF.